This TCR beta chain came from a study of blood T cell repertoires in COVID-19. Study in general: The analysed material was cDNA or gDNA that came from T cells, B-cell-depleted T cells, or PBMCs.

TCRdb's table, derived via immunoSEQ multiplex PCR, lists solely in-frame clones and lacks some. The repertoire holds about half a million clones, with roughly nine tenths as singletons. Trimming cost V 6 bases and J 6 bases; bases outside gene matches: 7. This CDR3 spans 14 amino acids. Germline V gives CDR1 SNHLY, CDR2 FYNNEI. This rearrangement joins TRBV2 to TRBJ1-3; 8 bases map to TRBD1. Input material: PBMCs or T cells enriched from blood (not recorded which). The receptor was derived from a woman aged 60-75 years who had recovered from COVID-19. The CDR3 region has the DNA TGTGCCAGCAGGGCAGGGGGCGGCCAAAACACCATATATTTT. This sequence encodes CASRAGGGQNTIYF.